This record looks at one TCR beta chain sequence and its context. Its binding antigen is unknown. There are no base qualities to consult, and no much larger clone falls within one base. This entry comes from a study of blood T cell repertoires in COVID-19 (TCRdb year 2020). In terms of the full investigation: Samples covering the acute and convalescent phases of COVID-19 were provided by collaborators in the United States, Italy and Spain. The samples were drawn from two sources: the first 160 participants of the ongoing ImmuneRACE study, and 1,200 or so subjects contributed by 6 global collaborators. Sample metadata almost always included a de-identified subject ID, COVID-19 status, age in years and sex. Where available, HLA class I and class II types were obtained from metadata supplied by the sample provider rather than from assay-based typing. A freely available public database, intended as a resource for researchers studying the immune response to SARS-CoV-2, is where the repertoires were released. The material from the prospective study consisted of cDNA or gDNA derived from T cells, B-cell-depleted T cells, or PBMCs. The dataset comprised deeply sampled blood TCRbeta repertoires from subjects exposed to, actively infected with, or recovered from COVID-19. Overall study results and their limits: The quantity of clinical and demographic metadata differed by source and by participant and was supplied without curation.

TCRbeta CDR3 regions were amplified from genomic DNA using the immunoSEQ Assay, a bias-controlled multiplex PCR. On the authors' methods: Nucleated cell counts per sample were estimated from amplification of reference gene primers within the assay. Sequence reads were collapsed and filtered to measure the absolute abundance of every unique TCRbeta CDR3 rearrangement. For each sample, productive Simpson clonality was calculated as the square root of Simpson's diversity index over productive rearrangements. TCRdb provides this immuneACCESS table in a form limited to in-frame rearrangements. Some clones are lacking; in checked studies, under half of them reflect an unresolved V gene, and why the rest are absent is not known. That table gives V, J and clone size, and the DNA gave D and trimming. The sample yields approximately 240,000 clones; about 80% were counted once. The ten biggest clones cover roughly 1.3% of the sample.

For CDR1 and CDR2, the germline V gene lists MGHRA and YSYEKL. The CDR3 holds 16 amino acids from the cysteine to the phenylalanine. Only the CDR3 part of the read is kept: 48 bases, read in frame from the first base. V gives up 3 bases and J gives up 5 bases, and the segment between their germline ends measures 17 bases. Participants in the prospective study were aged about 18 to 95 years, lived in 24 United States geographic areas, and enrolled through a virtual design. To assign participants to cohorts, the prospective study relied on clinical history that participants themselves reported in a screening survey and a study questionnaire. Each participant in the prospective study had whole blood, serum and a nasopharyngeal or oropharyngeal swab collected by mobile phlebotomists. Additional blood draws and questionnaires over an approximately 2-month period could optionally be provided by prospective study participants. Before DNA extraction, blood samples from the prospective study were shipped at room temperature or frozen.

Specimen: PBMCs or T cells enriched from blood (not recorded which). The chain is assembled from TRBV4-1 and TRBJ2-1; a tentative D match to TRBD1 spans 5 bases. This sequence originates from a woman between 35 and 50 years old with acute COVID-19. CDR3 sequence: CASSQGWVGQNNEQFF. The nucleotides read TGCGCCAGCAGCCAGGGCTGGGTCGGACAAAACAATGAGCAGTTCTTC.